The present TCR beta chain was sequenced within a study of graft-versus-host responses after intestinal transplantation (dated by TCRdb to 2020 to 2022). In the study overall: The transplants that recipients received were multivisceral, liver-intestinal, or isolated intestinal. The cohort enrolled around 25 intestinal transplant recipients including one retransplant, and a few patients lacking pretransplant specimens were excluded. Rather than being sequenced by the commercial service, samples from a few later patients were sequenced in-house on an Illumina MiSeq and processed with MiXCR. A peak of at least 4% donor T cells among recipient peripheral blood mononuclear cells was the definition used for donor T cell macrochimerism. Anti-thymocyte globulin induction was given to all recipients, followed by maintenance tacrolimus and steroids for approximately three years. Graft-versus-host and host-versus-graft alloreactive T cell clones were tracked in the graft, circulation and bone marrow after intestinal transplantation using bulk TCR-beta CDR3 sequencing. To identify alloreactive clones, pre-transplant mixed lymphocyte reaction products were sequenced and compared with unstimulated pre-transplant donor and recipient T cells.

Overall study outcomes, separate from this receptor: In the allografts of patients with donor T cell macrochimerism, GvH to HvG T cell clonal ratios were high. GvH clones were detected in recipient bone marrow, and some of these GvH clones were observed earlier in ileal mucosa or blood, consistent with an intestinal mucosal origin. Conclusions were limited by the relatively low number and heterogeneity of intestinal transplant patients. Early after transplant, peak levels of circulating GvH clones were found to be associated with declines in HvG clones.

Library construction relied on the immunoSEQ multiplex PCR assay. For most patients, high-throughput TCR-beta CDR3 sequencing of genomic DNA was performed by Adaptive Biotechnologies. The authors' analysis ran thus. Adaptive's ImmunoSEQ software was the source of the TCR sequencing data for 15 to 20 patients, while a few other patients were processed with MiXCR and VDJtools. CDR3 nucleotide sequences shared by donor and recipient were removed because the origin of these sequences could not be assigned. To count as alloreactive, a clone needed at least 2-fold expansion over unstimulated cells and a minimum CFSE-low frequency of 0.002% (template counts) or 0.001% (read counts). Mappable clones were those detected in sequenced pre-transplant spleen, lymph node, or MLR CFSE-low populations of the donor or recipient. Cumulative frequency of alloreactive clones was calculated as a percentage of all sequences weighted by copy number. The immuneACCESS repertoire file appears here via TCRdb, limited to in-frame rearrangements. These files lack a portion of the clones; in checked studies, under half of the deficit traces to unresolved V genes, and the cause of the others is not known. The D gene and trimming were derived from the DNA, and the V and J assignments and clone size from that table. The table for this sample lists around 54,000 clones; 91% of them were counted only once. The leading ten clones occupy less than 6.5% of the sample.

In the first month after transplant, blood samples were collected up to 4 times, and after that at least monthly when available. From the cysteine through the phenylalanine, the CDR3 covers 14 amino acids. Only CDR3 DNA remains: 42 bases, in frame from the first base. V is pared back by 6 bases and J by 4 bases, with 14 bases lying between the germline termini. The germline V gene provides CDR1 MNHEY and CDR2 SVGAGI. Regarding this clone: The antigen this receptor binds is unknown. No much larger clone is present one base from it, and per-base qualities are unavailable.

Sequenced here: PBMCs, sampled 650 to 690 days after intestinal transplant. This TCR derives from a human patient who received an intestinal transplant, so some T cells may come from the graft donor. The rearrangement joined TRBV6-5 to TRBJ2-3; a tentative D match to TRBD1 spans 6 bases. Read as DNA, the sequence is TGTGCCAGCAGGGCAGGGGCTCTTCCAGATACGCAGTATTTT. This translates into CASRAGALPDTQYF.